A selection of T cell receptor beta chains follows, all from one sample in a study of T cells in Graves' hyperthyroidism and ophthalmopathy. TCRdb reprocessed the multiplex PCR reads with MiXCR, giving one entry per CDR3 protein. The sample has roughly 350,000 distinct CDR3 sequences; around 13% are singletons. Sequencing was carried out using blood. Every receptor here comes from a woman in her twenties or thirties with Graves' ophthalmopathy. The CDR3 runs from the conserved cysteine through the conserved F or W. The order of the fields is clone size, D gene, J gene, CDR3 length, V gene, CDR3 protein, CDR3 DNA. D genes are given only for firm matches. Clone size appears in some rows only: once, few, many, or a class for an expanded clone.

>.|TRBD2|TRBJ2-5|16|TRBV11-2
CASSLAGAGGRETQYF
TGTGCCAGCAGCTTAGCAGGGGCGGGGGGGCGTGAGACCCAGTACTTC
>.|.|TRBJ1-6|13|TRBV9
CASRTEDNSPLHF
TGTGCCAGCAGGACAGAAGATAATTCACCCCTCCACTTT
>few|.|TRBJ2-1|14|TRBV20-1
CSARAPSSYNEQFF
TGCAGTGCTAGAGCGCCCAGCTCCTACAATGAGCAGTTCTTC
>few|.|TRBJ1-2|18|TRBV5-1
CASSRKGEQGFFAYGYTF
TGCGCCAGCAGCAGAAAGGGGGAACAGGGTTTTTTCGCCTATGGCTACACCTTC
>many|TRBD1|TRBJ2-3|14|TRBV2
CASTLDRGHGTQYF
TGTGCCAGCACCCTGGACAGGGGGCACGGTACGCAGTATTTT
>many|TRBD2|TRBJ2-2|15|TRBV7-9
CASSVSGADTGELFF
TGTGCCAGCAGCGTTAGCGGGGCCGACACCGGGGAGCTGTTTTTT
>many|TRBD1|TRBJ1-1|16|TRBV7-2
CASTPPNGDRNTEAFF
TGTGCCAGCACCCCCCCCAACGGGGACAGGAACACTGAAGCTTTCTTT
>many|.|TRBJ2-1|14|TRBV7-3
CASSYGSFRDEQFF
TGTGCCAGCAGCTACGGGTCCTTCAGGGATGAGCAGTTCTTC
>.|TRBD2|TRBJ2-1|16|TRBV5-1
CASSPPTSGRNNEQFF
TGCGCCAGCAGCCCCCCAACTAGCGGGAGGAACAATGAGCAGTTCTTC
>many|TRBD1|TRBJ2-5|15|TRBV7-3
CASSLSRGLRETQYF
TGTGCCAGCAGCTTAAGCAGGGGGCTTCGGGAGACCCAGTACTTC
>many|TRBD1|TRBJ1-2|13|TRBV2
CASSGGQYYGYTF
TGTGCCAGCAGTGGGGGACAGTACTATGGCTACACCTTC
>many|.|TRBJ2-5|16|TRBV20-1
CSARDIRGGRQETQYF
TGCAGTGCTAGAGATATCAGGGGGGGCCGGCAAGAGACCCAGTACTTC
>many|.|TRBJ1-2|14|TRBV7-9
CASISTGQNYGYTF
TGTGCCAGCATTTCGACGGGACAAAACTATGGCTACACCTTC